This T cell receptor beta chain derives from a study of T cells in Graves' hyperthyroidism and ophthalmopathy. Whole-study results and caveats: Onset of ophthalmopathy came a median around 6.2 months after the model predicted it. Clonotypes that were expanded in thyroid above 0.001 mostly appeared in blood too.

Patients with uncontrolled infections, other autoimmune diseases, pregnancy or lactation were excluded. Amplification of TCR beta CDR3 regions used RNA as the template. RT-PCR in the first round (using the HTBI primer set) targeted the TCR CDR3. TCRdb fed the multiplex PCR reads into MiXCR, producing one record per CDR3 protein. This repertoire shows more than 500,000 distinct CDR3 sequences, about 16% found once; its top ten account for less than 30%. This clonotype was recorded at least ten times. Its matching antigen is unknown. The sequence derives from a woman aged 25-40 years with Graves' ophthalmopathy. Source material: blood.

Here the CDR3 DNA reads TGTGCCAGCAGCCAAGAGTCGAGGGACAGTATCACCGGGGAGCTGTTTTTT. As protein: CASSQESRDSITGELFF. This chain links TRBV3-1 with TRBJ2-2, with 7 bases identical to TRBD1. CDR1 is LGHDT, CDR2 YNNKEL, per germline (reference sequence). The CDR3 length is 17 residues. V shed 0 bases and J 4 bases; nucleotides not matched to a gene: 8.